This entry features one TCR beta chain sequence. Produced via immunoSEQ multiplex PCR; TCRdb's table is partial and in-frame only. The sample totals some 180,000 clones. The sample originates from a study of control samples from healthy donors and cancer patients. In germline, CDR1 is SGHAT, CDR2 FQNNGV. This CDR3 has 13 residues. Trimming left V 3 bases short and J 11 bases short, with 11 bases between. The receptor comes from a woman aged 25 to 39 in good health. The sequenced sample was blood. The chain recombines TRBV11-2 with TRBJ1-6, with TRBD1 as a possible D gene (5 bases). CDR3 sequence: CASSFHGGTPLHF. The CDR3 bases are TGTGCCAGCAGCTTTCACGGGGGAACACCCCTCCACTTT.